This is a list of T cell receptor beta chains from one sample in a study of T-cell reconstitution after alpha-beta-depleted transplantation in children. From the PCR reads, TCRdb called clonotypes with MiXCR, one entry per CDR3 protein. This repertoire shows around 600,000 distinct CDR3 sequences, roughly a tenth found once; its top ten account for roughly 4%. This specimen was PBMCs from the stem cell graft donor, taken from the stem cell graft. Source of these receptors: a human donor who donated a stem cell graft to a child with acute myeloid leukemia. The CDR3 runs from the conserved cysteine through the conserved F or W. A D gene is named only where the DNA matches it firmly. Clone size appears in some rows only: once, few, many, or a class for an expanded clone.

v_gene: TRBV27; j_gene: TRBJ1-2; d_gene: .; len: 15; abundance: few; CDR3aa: CASSLARGVNYGYTF; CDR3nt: TGTGCCAGCAGTTTAGCCCGTGGGGTAAACTATGGCTACACCTTC
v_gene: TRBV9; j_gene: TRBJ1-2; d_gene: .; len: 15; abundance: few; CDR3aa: CASSVALGSNYGYTF; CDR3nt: TGTGCCAGCAGCGTAGCTCTGGGTTCTAACTATGGCTACACCTTC
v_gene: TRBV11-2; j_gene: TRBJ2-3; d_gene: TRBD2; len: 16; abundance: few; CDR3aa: CASSLGAGSRTDTQYF; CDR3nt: TGTGCCAGCAGCTTAGGAGCGGGGAGCCGCACAGATACGCAGTATTTT
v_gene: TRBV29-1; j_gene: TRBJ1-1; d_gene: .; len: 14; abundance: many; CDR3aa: CSVEEGHSNTEAFF; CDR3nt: TGCAGCGTTGAAGAGGGACATTCGAACACTGAAGCTTTCTTT
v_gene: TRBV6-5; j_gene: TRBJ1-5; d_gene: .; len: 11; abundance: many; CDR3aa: CASGVHQPQHF; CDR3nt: TGTGCCTCCGGGGTCCATCAGCCCCAGCATTTT
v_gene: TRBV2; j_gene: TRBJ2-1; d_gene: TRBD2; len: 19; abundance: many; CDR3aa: CASSTGTSGTIAAYNEQFF; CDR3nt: TGTGCCAGCAGTACCGGGACTAGCGGGACAATTGCCGCCTACAATGAGCAGTTCTTC
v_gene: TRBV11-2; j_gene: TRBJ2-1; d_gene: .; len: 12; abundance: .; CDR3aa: CASSNSGNVQFF; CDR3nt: TGTGCCAGCAGCAATAGCGGAAATGTGCAGTTCTTC
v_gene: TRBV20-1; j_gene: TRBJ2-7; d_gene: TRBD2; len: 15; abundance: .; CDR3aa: CSAGSKREGRYEQYF; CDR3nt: TGCAGTGCCGGCAGTAAGCGGGAGGGCCGGTACGAGCAGTACTTC
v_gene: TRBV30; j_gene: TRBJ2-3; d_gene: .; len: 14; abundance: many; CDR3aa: CAWSVGRGLYTQYF; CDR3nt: TGTGCCTGGAGTGTGGGCAGGGGCCTTTATACGCAGTATTTT
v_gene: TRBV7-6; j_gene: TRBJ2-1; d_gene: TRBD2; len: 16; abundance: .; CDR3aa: CASSSAGTRGGNEQFF; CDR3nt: TGTGCCAGCAGCTCCGCCGGGACTAGAGGGGGGAATGAGCAGTTCTTC
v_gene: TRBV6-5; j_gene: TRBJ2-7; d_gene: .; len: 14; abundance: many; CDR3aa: CASRRGGGNYEQHF; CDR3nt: TGTGCCAGCAGACGAGGTGGTGGGAACTACGAGCAGCACTTC
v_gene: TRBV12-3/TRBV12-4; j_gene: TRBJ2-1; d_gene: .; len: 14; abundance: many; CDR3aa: CASSLDGGSNEQFF; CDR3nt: TGTGCCAGCAGTTTAGATGGAGGCTCCAATGAGCAGTTCTTC
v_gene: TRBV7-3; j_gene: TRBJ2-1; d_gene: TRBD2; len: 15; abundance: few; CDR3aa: CASSLTRGGVDEQFF; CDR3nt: TGTGCCAGCAGCTTAACGCGGGGAGGGGTGGATGAGCAGTTCTTC
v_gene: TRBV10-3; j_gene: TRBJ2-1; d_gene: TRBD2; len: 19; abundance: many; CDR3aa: CAISHRGQGLAGGYNEQFF; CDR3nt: TGTGCCATCAGCCACAGGGGCCAGGGACTAGCGGGAGGATACAATGAGCAGTTCTTC
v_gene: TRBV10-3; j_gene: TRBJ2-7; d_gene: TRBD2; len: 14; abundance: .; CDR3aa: CAIGASGASYEQYF; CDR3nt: TGTGCCATCGGCGCTAGCGGGGCTTCCTACGAGCAGTACTTC
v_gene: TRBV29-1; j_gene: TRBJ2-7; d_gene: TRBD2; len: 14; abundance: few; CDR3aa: CSVGQTSGRGEQYF; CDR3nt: TGCAGCGTTGGCCAGACTAGCGGGAGAGGCGAGCAGTACTTC
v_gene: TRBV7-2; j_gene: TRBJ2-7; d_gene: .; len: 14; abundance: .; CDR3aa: CASSSTLISYEQYF; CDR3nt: TGTGCCAGCAGCTCAACCTTAATCTCCTACGAGCAGTACTTC
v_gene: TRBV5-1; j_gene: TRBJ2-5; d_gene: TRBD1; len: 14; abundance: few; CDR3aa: CASSLGDREETQYF; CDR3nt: TGCGCCAGCAGCTTAGGGGACAGGGAAGAGACCCAGTACTTC
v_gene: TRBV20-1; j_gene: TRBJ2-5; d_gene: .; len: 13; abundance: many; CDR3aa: CSADRTVKETQYF; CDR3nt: TGCAGTGCGGATAGGACAGTCAAAGAGACCCAGTACTTC
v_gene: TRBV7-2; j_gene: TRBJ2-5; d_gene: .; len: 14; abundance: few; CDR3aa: CASSLNSGQETQYF; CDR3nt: TGTGCCAGCAGCTTAAATAGCGGCCAAGAGACCCAGTACTTC
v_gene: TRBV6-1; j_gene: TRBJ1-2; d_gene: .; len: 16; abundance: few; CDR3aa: CASSSPRGGFNYGYTF; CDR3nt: TGTGCCAGCAGTAGCCCACGAGGCGGATTTAACTATGGCTACACCTTC
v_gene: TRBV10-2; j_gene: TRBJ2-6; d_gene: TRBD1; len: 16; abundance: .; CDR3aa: CASSDTGGKGANVLTF; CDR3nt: TGCGCCAGCAGTGACACAGGGGGCAAGGGGGCCAACGTCCTGACTTTC
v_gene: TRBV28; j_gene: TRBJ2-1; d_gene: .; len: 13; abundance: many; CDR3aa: CASGTSTYNEQFF; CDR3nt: TGTGCCAGCGGGACTTCCACCTACAATGAGCAGTTCTTC
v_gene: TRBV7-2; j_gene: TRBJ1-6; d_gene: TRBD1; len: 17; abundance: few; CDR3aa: CASSLTAGQGFNSPLHF; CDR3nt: TGTGCCAGCAGCTTAACCGCGGGACAGGGCTTTAATTCACCCCTCCACTTT
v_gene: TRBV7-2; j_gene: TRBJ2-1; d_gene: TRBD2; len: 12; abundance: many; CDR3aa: CASSTLADEQFF; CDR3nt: TGTGCCAGCAGCACTCTAGCGGATGAGCAGTTCTTC
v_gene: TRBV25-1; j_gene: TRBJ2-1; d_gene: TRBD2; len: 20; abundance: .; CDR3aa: CASSFHGLAGVTSSYNEQFF; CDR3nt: TGTGCCAGCAGTTTCCATGGACTAGCGGGAGTAACCTCCTCCTACAATGAGCAGTTCTTC
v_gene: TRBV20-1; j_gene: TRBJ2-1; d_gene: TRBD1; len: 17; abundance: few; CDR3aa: CSAGGTGVSGSTKVQFF; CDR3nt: TGCAGTGCTGGGGGGACAGGGGTTTCGGGGAGTACAAAAGTGCAGTTCTTC
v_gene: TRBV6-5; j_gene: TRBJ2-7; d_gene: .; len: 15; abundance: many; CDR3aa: CASKPGQISSYEQYF; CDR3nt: TGTGCCAGCAAACCCGGACAGATAAGCTCCTACGAGCAGTACTTC
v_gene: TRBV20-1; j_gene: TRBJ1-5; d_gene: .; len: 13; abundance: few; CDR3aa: CSARGDNHQPQHF; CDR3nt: TGCAGTGCTAGAGGGGACAATCATCAGCCCCAGCATTTT
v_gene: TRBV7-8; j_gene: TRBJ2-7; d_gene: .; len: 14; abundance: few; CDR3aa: CASSLYGDSYEQYF; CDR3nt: TGTGCCAGCAGCCTCTATGGGGACTCGTACGAGCAGTACTTC
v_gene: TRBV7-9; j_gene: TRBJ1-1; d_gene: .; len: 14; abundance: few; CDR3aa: CASSATSSNTEAFF; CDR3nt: TGTGCCAGCAGCGCCACCAGTTCGAACACTGAAGCTTTCTTT
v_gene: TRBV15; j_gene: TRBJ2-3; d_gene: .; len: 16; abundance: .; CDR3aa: CATSRGVGEGYIAQYF; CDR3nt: TGTGCCACCAGCAGAGGGGTGGGAGAAGGGTATATCGCGCAGTATTTT
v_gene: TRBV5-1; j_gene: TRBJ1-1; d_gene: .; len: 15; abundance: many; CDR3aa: CASSPTGTVRTEAFF; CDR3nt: TGCGCCAGCAGCCCTACAGGGACGGTGAGAACTGAAGCTTTCTTT
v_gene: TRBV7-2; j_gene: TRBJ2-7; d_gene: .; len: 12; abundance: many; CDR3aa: CASSSGPYEQYF; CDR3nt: TGTGCCAGCAGTTCAGGGCCCTACGAGCAGTACTTC
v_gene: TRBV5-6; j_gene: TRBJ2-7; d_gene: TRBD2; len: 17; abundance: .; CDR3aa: CASSFGLVFSSGYEQYF; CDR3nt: TGTGCCAGCAGCTTTGGACTAGTTTTTTCCTCCGGCTACGAGCAGTACTTC
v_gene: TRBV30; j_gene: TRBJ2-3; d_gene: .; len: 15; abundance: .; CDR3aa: CAWSPTRDFTDTQYF; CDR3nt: TGTGCCTGGAGTCCGACCCGGGACTTCACAGATACGCAGTATTTT
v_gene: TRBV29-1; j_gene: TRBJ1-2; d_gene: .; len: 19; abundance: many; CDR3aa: CSVELLEPTWDGANYGYTF; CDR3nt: TGCAGCGTTGAATTGCTTGAACCGACGTGGGACGGAGCTAACTATGGCTACACCTTC